These 30 T cell receptor beta chains originate from one sample sequenced in a study of Ad26.COV2.S vaccination and SARS-CoV-2 variants. The repertoire was sequenced with immunoSEQ multiplex PCR; TCRdb's copy has only in-frame clones and lacks some. The sample holds about 350,000 clones; 88% are singletons and the top ten take around 6.4%. Treatment here: some 20 received Ad26.COV2.S at low or high dose, single or two shots; several received placebo; per-sample allocation not given. Collection of the samples took place on day 63 after the first injection of vaccine or placebo. The source was peripheral blood, collected in a trial of Ad26.COV2.S vaccine versus placebo. Source of these receptors: a person aged 18-60 years who received the Ad26.COV2.S COVID-19 vaccine or a placebo.

The genes are TRBV30 and TRBJ1-4, with a possible D match to TRBD1 (6 bases). Per germline, CDR1 GTSNPN and CDR2 SVGIG (reference sequence). The CDR3 sequence is 14 residues long. The V and J ends lost 0 bases and 8 bases respectively, with 13 bases between them. The CDR3 bases are TGTGCCTGGAGTGTAACAGGGCCAGGGGAAAAACTGTTTTTT. This translates into CAWSVTGPGEKLFF.

The chain uses TRBV18 and TRBJ1-1; D gene uncertain. The CDR3 covers 14 residues. CDR1 KGHSH and CDR2 LQKENI come from the germline V gene. The germline V and J ends were trimmed by 3 bases and 0 bases, with 8 bases remaining between them. The CDR3 DNA follows: TGTGCCAGCTCACCGGTGGAAATGAACACTGAAGCTTTCTTT. The encoded protein is CASSPVEMNTEAFF.

This clone was seen a few times. V gene TRBV19 combines with J gene TRBJ1-1; 9 positions agree with TRBD1. The CDR3 runs to 16 residues. V lost 6 bases to trimming and J lost 6 bases; unmatched junction nucleotides: 14. Germline CDR1 LNHDA, CDR2 SQIVND (reference sequence). CDR3 amino acids: CASSVIPGQGKPEAFF. CDR3 bases: TGTGCCAGTAGCGTTATTCCGGGACAGGGTAAACCTGAAGCTTTCTTT.

V and J are TRBV4-2 and TRBJ1-2; possibly TRBD1 for D (5 bases). CDR1 is LGHNA, CDR2 YNFKEQ, per germline. V lost 6 bases, J lost 9 bases, and 17 bases lay in between. CDR3 size: 13 residues. The CDR3 DNA sequence: TGTGCCAGCAGAGACAGTGGCGTGGGGCGCTACACCTTC. Protein sequence: CASRDSGVGRYTF.

For this clone: At one of its ends the junction is not consistent with the germline gene, which may arise from a read error. The chain recombines TRBV6-5 with TRBJ1-2; possibly TRBD1 for D (5 bases). Germline CDR1 reads MNHEY; CDR2 reads SVGAGI. The CDR3 contains 14 residues. The CDR3 is CASRSPGQGVRFAF. The CDR3 DNA follows: TGTGCCAGCAGATCCCCCGGGCAGGGAGTGCGATTCGCCTTC.

The chain employs TRBV9 and TRBJ2-7; D unclear. CDR3 length: 12 residues. Germline CDR1 is SGDLS and CDR2 is YYNGEE. With 4 bases removed from V and 4 bases from J, the gap between germline ends came to 9 bases. CDR3 bases: TGTGCCAGCAGCCCCCGAGGATACGAGCAGTACTTC. This encodes CASSPRGYEQYF.

The gene calls are TRBV9 and TRBJ1-1, with 7 bases lining up with TRBD1. V lost 4 bases, J lost 6 bases, and 6 bases stayed unmatched. CDR1 is SGDLS and CDR2 is YYNGEE in the germline V gene. This CDR3 has 13 amino acids. CDR3 nucleotides: TGTGCCAGCAGCATTCGAACAGGGGCTGAAGCTTTCTTT. Protein: CASSIRTGAEAFF. Looking up the rest from reference TRBV9 and TRBJ1-1 gives the full variable domain: DSGVTQTPKHLITATGQRVTLRCSPRSGDLSVYWYQQSLDQGLQFLIQYYNGEERAKGNILERFSAQQFPDLHSELNLSSLELGDSALYFCASSIRTGAEAFFGQGTRLTVV.

The chain is built from TRBV7-2 and TRBJ1-1, with a weak D call TRBD1 (6 bases). Trimming shortened V by 2 bases and J by 1 base, and 20 bases separated the two germline ends. Per the germline V gene, CDR1 is SGHTA and CDR2 is FQGNSA. This CDR3 has 18 residues. The CDR3 bases are TGTGCCAGCAGCTTATACCAAGGGGGGGTCCAACGGAACACTGAAGCTTTCTTT. Translation: CASSLYQGGVQRNTEAFF. Full variable domain (missing parts from reference TRBV7-2 and TRBJ1-1): GAGVSQSPSNKVTEKGKDVELRCDPISGHTALYWYRQSLGQGLEFLIYFQGNSAPDKSGLPSDRFSAERTGGSVSTLTIQRTQQEDSAVYLCASSLYQGGVQRNTEAFFGQGTRLTVV.

The chain couples TRBV11-2 to TRBJ2-5; D uncertain. Trimming cost V 6 bases and J 5 bases, with 7 bases left between them. CDR1 SGHAT and CDR2 FQNNGV come from the germline V gene. The CDR3 totals 11 residues. CDR3 in amino acids: CASRHGETQYF. In DNA form, the CDR3 reads TGTGCCAGCAGACATGGGGAGACCCAGTACTTC.

This rearrangement joins TRBV28 to TRBJ1-6; D is ambiguous. V was clipped by 6 bases and J by 4 bases, with 10 bases between them. CDR3 size: 14 residues. Germline V gene lookup returns CDR1 MDHEN and CDR2 SYDVKM. CDR3 bases: TGTGCCAGCAGCCTGGCGGGGTATAATTCACCCCTCCACTTT. Its translation is CASSLAGYNSPLHF.

The chain combines TRBV5-6 with TRBJ2-7; D is unclear. Per germline, CDR1 SGHDT and CDR2 YYEEEE. This CDR3 contains 16 residues. Trimming removed 2 bases from V and 3 bases from J, with 18 bases in between. CDR3 sequence reads: CASSLVGRIYFYEQYF. Written as DNA, the CDR3 is TGTGCCAGCAGCTTAGTAGGCCGCATATATTTCTACGAGCAGTACTTC.

This clone was recorded only once. V gene TRBV11-2 combines with J gene TRBJ2-1; 7 bases are a match to TRBD1. Germline V gene lookup returns CDR1 SGHAT and CDR2 FQNNGV. The CDR3 consists of 13 residues. J was trimmed by 6 bases and V by 5 bases; bases with no gene match: 4. The CDR3 coding sequence is TGTGCCAGCAGCCTGGGGACAGTCAATGAGCAGTTCTTC. Its translation is CASSLGTVNEQFF.

This chain uses TRBV9 with TRBJ1-5; D might be TRBD1 (6 bases). V was trimmed by 0 bases and J by 5 bases, leaving 12 bases between them. The germline V gene has CDR1 SGDLS and CDR2 YYNGEE. The CDR3 is 15 residues long. The CDR3 reads CASSVDGQGHQPQHF. The CDR3 nucleotides are TGTGCCAGCAGCGTAGATGGGCAGGGGCATCAGCCCCAGCATTTT. Complete variable domain (other parts from reference TRBV9 and TRBJ1-5): DSGVTQTPKHLITATGQRVTLRCSPRSGDLSVYWYQQSLDQGLQFLIQYYNGEERAKGNILERFSAQQFPDLHSELNLSSLELGDSALYFCASSVDGQGHQPQHFGDGTRLSIL.

Note on this clone: Other nucleotide sequences from this sample produce the same CDR3. CDR3 sequence: CASRGGQYSNQPQHF. The CDR3 DNA is TGTGCCAGCAGGGGGGGACAGTATAGCAATCAGCCCCAGCATTTT. This chain joins TRBV6-5 and TRBJ1-5; 7 nucleotides align to TRBD1. Germline trimming cut 6 bases from V and 0 bases from J; bases unmatched to any gene: 5. The CDR3 runs 15 residues. Germline CDR1 MNHEY, CDR2 SVGAGI.

The chain links TRBV30 to TRBJ1-5; D uncertain. The CDR3 totals 14 residues. Trimming took off 2 bases at V and 5 bases at J, with 13 bases between the two ends. From germline, CDR1 is GTSNPN and CDR2 SVGIG (reference sequence). The CDR3 DNA sequence: TGTGCCTGGAGTACGCCCTACCGGGATCAGCCCCAGCATTTT. Translating it yields CAWSTPYRDQPQHF.

This chain connects TRBV6-4 to TRBJ1-4; D possibly corresponds to TRBD1 (5 bases). This CDR3 has 15 residues. Germline assignment: CDR1 MRHNA and CDR2 SNTAGT. With 6 bases removed from V and 6 bases from J, the gap between germline ends came to 17 bases. The CDR3 sequence is CASSIQTARYEKLFF. Here the CDR3 DNA reads TGTGCCAGCAGCATTCAGACAGCACGATATGAAAAACTGTTTTTT.

This clone has just one count. The chain carries TRBV29-1 and TRBJ2-1, with D possibly matching TRBD1 (6 bases). The CDR3 has 13 residues. Germline CDR1 SQVTM, CDR2 ANQGSEA. V dropped 3 bases and J dropped 6 bases, with 12 bases sitting between them. The CDR3 region is CSVETGLGNEQFF. In nucleotides, the CDR3 is TGCAGCGTTGAGACAGGCCTGGGCAATGAGCAGTTCTTC.

This chain uses TRBV11-3 with TRBJ2-7; the D gene could be TRBD1 or TRBD2 (5 bases each). Germline CDR1 SGHNT, CDR2 YENEEA. There are 14 residues in the CDR3. V dropped 5 bases and J dropped 6 bases, with 17 bases sitting between them. The CDR3 sequence: CASSRAGYGGEQYF. The CDR3 nucleotides read TGTGCCAGCAGCCGGGCAGGCTATGGGGGCGAGCAGTACTTC. The full variable domain, in which reference TRBV11-3 and TRBJ2-7 provide the parts outside the CDR3, is EAGVVQSPRYKIIEKKQPVAFWCNPISGHNTLYWYLQNLGQGPELLIRYENEEAVDDSQLPKDRFSAERLKGVDSTLKIQPAELGDSAVYLCASSRAGYGGEQYFGPGTRLTVT.

J is TRBJ2-5 and V is TRBV18; D is perhaps TRBD1 (7 bases). CDR3 length: 14 residues. The germline gives CDR1 KGHSH, CDR2 LQKENI. V was shortened by 3 bases and J by 4 bases, with 12 bases between the two germline ends. This CDR3 reads CASSPGQGGETQYF. The CDR3 DNA is TGTGCCAGCTCACCCGGGCAGGGGGGAGAGACCCAGTACTTC.

This chain connects TRBV30 to TRBJ1-1, with no clear D. CDR3 length: 12 amino acids. Germline lookup yields CDR1 GTSNPN and CDR2 SVGIG (reference sequence). V shed 2 bases and J shed 4 bases, with 8 bases lying between them. CDR3 in DNA: TGTGCCTGGAGTCCCTGGGGCACTGAAGCTTTCTTT. Amino acid sequence: CAWSPWGTEAFF.

The chain combines TRBV18 with TRBJ1-2, with 12 nucleotides matching TRBD1. In germline, CDR1 is KGHSH, CDR2 LQKENI. Trimming took 2 bases from V and 6 from J; bases not matched to a gene: 7. This CDR3 spans 16 amino acids. CDR3 residues: CASSPGTGGVYDGYTF. The CDR3 coding sequence is TGTGCCAGCTCACCAGGGACAGGGGGCGTCTACGATGGCTACACCTTC.

V gene TRBV30 combines with J gene TRBJ1-2; perhaps TRBD1 as D (5 bases). The CDR3 is made up of 12 amino acids. Germline V CDR1 and CDR2: GTSNPN, SVGIG (reference sequence). V was trimmed by 4 bases and J by 7 bases, leaving 13 bases between them. The DNA of the CDR3 is TGTGCCTGGAATCGAGGGGTGGGTGGCTACACCTTC. The encoded protein is CAWNRGVGGYTF.

This clone was picked up a small number of times. The chain recombines TRBV6-5 with TRBJ2-7; 8 nucleotides agree with TRBD2. Germline lookup yields CDR1 MNHEY and CDR2 SVGAGI. The CDR3 runs to 15 residues. V gave up 10 bases and J gave up 3 bases; unmatched junction bases: 14. CDR3: CATSGGTRGYYEQYF. CDR3 nucleotides: TGTGCCACCTCTGGCGGGACTAGGGGGTACTACGAGCAGTACTTC.

The chain links TRBV10-1 to TRBJ2-1; 11 bases agree with TRBD2. The length of the CDR3 is 17 residues. The V gene's germline CDR1 is WNHNN and CDR2 SYGVQD (reference sequence). The ends lost 6 bases at V and 7 bases at J; junction bases unmatched: 14. CDR3 amino acids: CASRRIAGGPDGNEQFF. The CDR3 region has the DNA TGCGCCAGCAGGCGAATAGCGGGAGGGCCGGATGGAAATGAGCAGTTCTTC.

The V call is TRBV12-5, the J call TRBJ2-2; D is perhaps TRBD1 or TRBD2 (5 bases each). There are 18 residues in the CDR3. With 7 bases removed from V and 3 bases from J, the gap between germline ends came to 24 bases. Germline loops: CDR1 LGHNT, CDR2 FRNRAP. In nucleotides, the CDR3 is TGTGCTAGTGACCCGGGACCGAAGTACGTTCCTTACACCGGGGAGCTGTTTTTT. This codes for CASDPGPKYVPYTGELFF.

This sequence joins TRBV6-6 and TRBJ1-4; D gene unclear. The CDR3 length is 14 residues. Germline V gives CDR1 MNHNY, CDR2 SVGAGI (reference sequence). The V end was cut by 2 bases, the J end by 7 bases, with 11 bases between. CDR3 amino acids: CASSYVAESEKLFF. CDR3 bases: TGTGCCAGCAGTTACGTAGCCGAGAGTGAAAAACTGTTTTTT.

The chain combines TRBV29-1 with TRBJ1-1, with 8 bases identical to TRBD1. With V trimmed by 6 bases and J by 4 bases, 19 bases remained unmatched. Germline CDR1 SQVTM, CDR2 ANQGSEA. This CDR3 has 17 residues. The CDR3 loop reads CSVSFQVRQGRFTEAFF. CDR3 sequence (DNA): TGCAGCGTCAGTTTCCAAGTCAGACAGGGGCGTTTCACTGAAGCTTTCTTT.

This chain links TRBV11-2 with TRBJ2-7; the match to TRBD1 covers 7 bases. The V gene end was trimmed by 8 bases and the J gene end by 6 bases; junction bases not matched to a gene: 4. Germline V gene lookup returns CDR1 SGHAT and CDR2 FQNNGV. This CDR3 contains 11 residues. The CDR3 DNA reads TGTGCCAGCCAAAGGGGGCCCGAGCAGTACTTC. Translation: CASQRGPEQYF.

V usage is TRBV19 and J usage is TRBJ1-1, with 8 bases lining up with TRBD1. From germline, CDR1 is LNHDA and CDR2 SQIVND (reference sequence). CDR3 size: 14 residues. The ends lost 5 bases at V and 6 bases at J; junction bases unmatched: 8. CDR3 amino acids: CASSSNSDRAEAFF. The CDR3 coding sequence is TGTGCCAGTAGTTCCAACTCGGACAGGGCTGAAGCTTTCTTT.

The V gene is TRBV5-1, the J gene TRBJ2-7; D is possibly TRBD1 (5 bases). Germline-derived CDR1 and CDR2 are SGHRS and YFSETQ. The CDR3 totals 15 residues. The V end was cut by 4 bases, the J end by 1 base, with 15 bases between. The CDR3 nucleotides read TGCGCCAGCAGCCTCGACAGCCAATGGTCCTACGAGCAGTACTTC. Its protein is CASSLDSQWSYEQYF.